The 17 T cell receptor beta chains given below trace back to one sample, sequenced in a study of blood T cell repertoires in COVID-19. Sequenced by immunoSEQ multiplex PCR; TCRdb stores in-frame clones only, minus some. Of about 210,000 clones listed, 80% to 90% are singletons. The sequenced sample was PBMCs or T cells enriched from blood (not recorded which). These receptors all come from a woman under 30 who had recovered from COVID-19.

The chain couples TRBV4-2 to TRBJ1-6; D remains unclear. The V end was cut by 1 base, the J end by 8 bases, with 12 bases between. The germline V gene encodes CDR1 LGHNA and CDR2 YNFKEQ. The CDR3 is made up of 15 amino acids. CDR3 in DNA: TGTGCCAGCAGCCAAGGGCCAAGGGAGGATTCACCCCTCCACTTT. The encoded protein is CASSQGPREDSPLHF.

This clone has only one observation. V usage is TRBV29-1 and J usage is TRBJ2-7; D perhaps matches TRBD2 (5 bases). V lost 6 bases and J lost 0, with 15 bases in between. The CDR3 is made up of 14 amino acids. Looked up from germline, CDR1 is SQVTM and CDR2 is ANQGSEA. The CDR3: CSVAGPGSSYEQYF. DNA for the CDR3: TGCAGCGTCGCCGGGCCGGGGAGCTCCTACGAGCAGTACTTC.

This rearrangement joins TRBV5-5 to TRBJ1-6; 9 bases match TRBD1. The CDR3 loop spans 17 amino acids. After removal of 2 bases from V and 9 bases from J, the junction contained 12 bases not matched to a gene. Germline V gene sequence: CDR1 SGHKS, CDR2 YYEKEE (reference sequence). For the CDR3, the DNA is TGTGCCAGCAGCTTCGTAGGACAGGGGCCGGCGAGTTCACCCCTCCACTTT. Its translation: CASSFVGQGPASSPLHF.

The rearrangement uses TRBV24-1 and TRBJ1-4; 11 positions agree with TRBD1. The CDR3 length is 16 residues. V shed 3 bases and J 5 bases; nucleotides not matched to a gene: 4. CDR1 KGHDR and CDR2 SFDVKD come from the germline V gene. The CDR3 region has the DNA TGTGCCACCAGTGATCCGGGGGACAGGGGGAATGAAAAACTGTTTTTT. Amino acids: CATSDPGDRGNEKLFF.

This clone is a singleton in its sample. This chain links TRBV30 with TRBJ1-6; D gene unclear. Per germline, CDR1 GTSNPN and CDR2 SVGIG (reference sequence). V was clipped by 5 bases and J by 0 bases, with 17 bases between them. The CDR3 loop spans 17 amino acids. The DNA of the CDR3 is TGTGCCTGGGGTGGCAGGCGCCTGAGCTCCTATAATTCACCCCTCCACTTT. Protein sequence: CAWGGRRLSSYNSPLHF.

This clone turned up a few times. The chain joins TRBV10-1 to TRBJ2-7, with TRBD2 matching over 7 bases. Germline assignment: CDR1 WNHNN and CDR2 SYGVQD (reference sequence). The V and J ends lost 3 bases and 7 bases, in that order; junction bases with no gene match: 3. CDR3 length: 12 residues. DNA for the CDR3: TGCGCCAGCAGTGAACCCGGGGGGGAGCAGTACTTC. It codes for CASSEPGGEQYF.

The V and J genes are TRBV7-2 and TRBJ2-7; 16 bases align to TRBD2. The ends lost 4 bases at V and 5 bases at J; junction bases unmatched: 14. This CDR3 comprises 19 residues. The germline CDR1 and CDR2 sequences are SGHTA and FQGNSA. In DNA, the CDR3 is TGTGCCAGCAGCTCTCCTCCGGGACTAGCGGGGGGGCTATCTCACGAGCAGTACTTC. It codes for CASSSPPGLAGGLSHEQYF. Full variable domain (missing parts from reference TRBV7-2 and TRBJ2-7): GAGVSQSPSNKVTEKGKDVELRCDPISGHTALYWYRQSLGQGLEFLIYFQGNSAPDKSGLPSDRFSAERTGGSVSTLTIQRTQQEDSAVYLCASSSPPGLAGGLSHEQYFGPGTRLTVT.

The chain recombines TRBV2 with TRBJ1-5; 8 bases agree with TRBD1. CDR1 and CDR2 from the germline V gene are SNHLY and FYNNEI. V was pared by 4 bases and J by 4 bases, with 9 bases of the junction left unmatched. The CDR3 length is 16 residues. The DNA of the CDR3 is TGTGCCAGCAGTGTCGGCCTCGGACAGGGAAATCAGCCCCAGCATTTT. This codes for CASSVGLGQGNQPQHF.

The sample holds one count of this clone. The chain links TRBV20-1 to TRBJ2-1; 9 bases are shared with TRBD2. The CDR3 covers 11 residues. Germline CDR1 is DFQATT and CDR2 is SNEGSKA (reference sequence). J was trimmed by 15 bases and V by 5 bases; bases with no gene match: 8. CDR3 in amino acids: CSAEISGGGFF. CDR3 nucleotide sequence: TGCAGTGCTGAAATTAGCGGGGGTGGGTTCTTC.

The genes are TRBV27 and TRBJ2-5, with a possible D match to TRBD2 (5 bases). Per germline, CDR1 MNHEY and CDR2 SMNVEV (reference sequence). The CDR3 is made up of 13 amino acids. V lost 5 bases and J lost 9, with 16 bases in between. The CDR3 reads CASSDGLGLAQYF. Written as DNA, the CDR3 is TGTGCCAGCAGTGATGGACTGGGTTTGGCCCAGTACTTC.

The chain couples TRBV5-4 to TRBJ2-7, with 8 bases fitting TRBD2. V shed 1 base, J shed 2 bases, and the junction held 2 bases outside the gene matches. Germline CDR1 reads SGHNT; CDR2 reads YYREEE (reference sequence). The CDR3 is 14 amino acids. DNA for the CDR3: TGTGCCAGCAGCTTGCCCGGGGGGGCCTACGAGCAGTACTTC. Its protein is CASSLPGGAYEQYF.

The V gene is TRBV9, the J gene TRBJ2-7; TRBD1 agrees at 8 bases. Unmatched junction bases numbered 3, after V lost 0 bases and J lost 1 base. CDR1 is SGDLS and CDR2 is YYNGEE in the germline V gene. There are 15 residues in the CDR3. CDR3 in DNA: TGTGCCAGCAGCGTAGGCCAGGGGGCATCCTACGAGCAGTACTTC. Translating gives CASSVGQGASYEQYF.

V and J are TRBV5-4 and TRBJ1-6; TRBD1 matches at 7 bases. CDR1 is SGHNT, CDR2 YYREEE, per germline (reference sequence). Trimming took 0 bases from V and 4 from J; bases not matched to a gene: 7. The length of the CDR3 is 17 residues. Here the CDR3 reads CASSLARDSQYNSPLHF. CDR3 sequence (DNA): TGTGCCAGCAGCTTGGCCCGGGACAGCCAGTATAATTCACCCCTCCACTTT.

The genes are TRBV30 and TRBJ1-1; weak D call: TRBD1 (5 bases). The CDR3 is made up of 12 amino acids. Germline assignment: CDR1 GTSNPN and CDR2 SVGIG (reference sequence). Trimming pared 7 bases from V and 0 bases from J, leaving 9 bases between. Written as DNA, the CDR3 is TGTGCCTCCTACAGGTTGAACACTGAAGCTTTCTTT. It codes for CASYRLNTEAFF. Filled out from reference TRBV30 and TRBJ1-1, the complete variable domain reads SQTIHQWPATLVQPVGSPLSLECTVEGTSNPNLYWYRQAAGRGLQLLFYSVGIGQISSEVPQNLSASRPQDRQFILSSKKLLLSDSGFYLCASYRLNTEAFFGQGTRLTVV.

V gene TRBV4-1 combines with J gene TRBJ2-7; the match to TRBD2 covers 10 bases. There are 15 residues in the CDR3. The trim removed 0 bases at V and 4 bases at J, leaving 3 bases unmatched. Germline CDR1 reads MGHRA; CDR2 reads YSYEKL. The CDR3 here is CASSQEVTSGYEQYF. CDR3 in DNA: TGCGCCAGCAGCCAAGAAGTGACTAGCGGGTACGAGCAGTACTTC.

V gene TRBV6-6 combines with J gene TRBJ1-2; D uncertain. Trimming removed 6 bases from V and 6 bases from J, with 20 bases in between. CDR1 MNHNY and CDR2 SVGAGI come from the germline V gene (reference sequence). The CDR3 has 15 amino acids. CDR3: CASRRTGDSVDGYTF. The CDR3 region has the DNA TGTGCCAGCAGAAGGACTGGTGATTCTGTAGATGGCTACACCTTC.

This rearrangement joins TRBV7-9 to TRBJ1-1; unclear D gene. Germline CDR1 is SEHNR and CDR2 is FQNEAQ (reference sequence). This CDR3 region has 13 residues. V was trimmed by 5 bases and J by 7 bases, leaving 14 bases between them. CDR3 region: CASSQQLLGEAFF. The CDR3, as DNA: TGTGCCAGCAGCCAACAGCTTTTGGGTGAAGCTTTCTTT.